These 9 T cell receptor beta chains were all obtained from the same sample, sequenced in a study of low-dose radiotherapy and immunotherapy resistance in tumors. Priming of first-strand cDNA relied on TRAV- and TRBV-specific primers (covering alpha and beta chains). For amplifying TCRs, the PCR ran for approximately 18 cycles with Phusion, which was used together with a constant-region primer and the adapter on the V primers. MiXCR was run by TCRdb on the reads, yielding one entry per CDR3 protein. The sample lists under 40,000 distinct CDR3 sequences; less than 65% were seen once. Time point noted: after trial treatment. Regarding treatment: LDRT plus nivolumab, ipilimumab, low-dose cyclophosphamide and aspirin (RACIN trial). The specimen comprised PBMCs, sampled after low-dose radiotherapy plus immunotherapy. The receptors here all came from a male donor with gallbladder cancer.

By sample fraction, this clonotype is medium-sized. The chain combines TRBV28 with TRBJ2-7; TRBD1 agrees at 7 bases. The CDR3 runs 13 residues. The J segment lost 3 bases and the V segment lost 8 bases, leaving 7 bases of the junction unmatched. The germline gives CDR1 MDHEN, CDR2 SYDVKM. This chain's CDR3 is CASVAGGFYEQYF. CDR3 nucleotides: TGTGCCAGCGTGGCAGGGGGATTCTACGAGCAGTACTTC.

Relative to its sample, this clonotype is medium-sized. This sequence joins TRBV5-1 and TRBJ1-2; D might be TRBD1 (5 bases). The CDR3 totals 17 residues. With 0 bases removed from V and 1 base from J, the gap between germline ends came to 16 bases. The germline V gene encodes CDR1 SGHRS and CDR2 YFSETQ. The CDR3 sequence: CASSLDAPQGLNYGYTF. For the CDR3, the DNA is TGCGCCAGCAGCTTGGATGCCCCGCAGGGACTTAACTATGGCTACACCTTC.

The chain carries TRBV20-1 and TRBJ1-6; the match to TRBD1 covers 7 bases. CDR1 and CDR2 from the germline V gene are DFQATT and SNEGSKA (reference sequence). The CDR3 loop spans 14 amino acids. Trimming took 1 base from V and 8 from J; bases not matched to a gene: 5. The CDR3 DNA reads as TGCAGTGCTAGAGCAAGGGGGCGGGATTCACCCCTCCACTTT. This translates into CSARARGRDSPLHF.

This clonotype was observed many times. The CDR3: CASSGGTGAGYTF. The DNA of the CDR3 is TGTGCCAGCAGTGGTGGGACAGGGGCCGGCTACACCTTC. The chain carries TRBV25-1 and TRBJ1-2; 10 nucleotides agree with TRBD1. The CDR3 spans 13 residues. Trimming took 4 bases from V and 8 from J; bases not matched to a gene: 4. Germline-derived CDR1 and CDR2 are MGHDK and SYGVNS.

V is TRBV3-1 and J is TRBJ2-5; 12 bases agree with TRBD2. The germline V gene has CDR1 LGHDT and CDR2 YNNKEL (reference sequence). Trimming took 4 bases from V and 1 from J; bases not matched to a gene: 4. This CDR3 has 16 amino acids. CDR3 loop: CASSPTSGRSQETQYF. In nucleotides, the CDR3 is TGTGCCAGCAGCCCTACTAGCGGGAGGTCCCAAGAGACCCAGTACTTC.

This clonotype occurred many times. V usage is TRBV5-1 and J usage is TRBJ2-3; D gene unclear. The ends were cut back, 5 bases at V and 0 bases at J, with 10 bases in the middle. There are 14 residues in the CDR3. The germline gives CDR1 SGHRS, CDR2 YFSETQ. The CDR3 region has the DNA TGCGCCAGCAGTTTAGAGTCTAGCACAGATACGCAGTATTTT. Translation gives CASSLESSTDTQYF.

This clonotype was counted ten times or more. V is TRBV29-1 and J is TRBJ2-7; 9 bases agree with TRBD2. There are 14 residues in the CDR3. Losses at the gene ends were 7 bases for V and 2 bases for J; bases not matched to a gene: 9. Germline CDR1 is SQVTM and CDR2 is ANQGSEA. The chain's CDR3 is CSARSSGGAYEQYF. CDR3 DNA sequence: TGCAGCGCAAGAAGTAGCGGGGGTGCCTACGAGCAGTACTTC.

Of note for this clonotype: This probably arose from a read error, given a far larger clone one base away. This chain joins TRBV7-9 and TRBJ2-1, with 9 bases lining up with TRBD1. The CDR3 is made up of 15 amino acids. The germline V gene encodes CDR1 SEHNR and CDR2 FQNEAQ (reference sequence). The J segment lost 5 bases and the V segment lost 5 bases, leaving 7 bases of the junction unmatched. The CDR3, as DNA: TGTGCCAGCAGCCCCGGGACAGGGAGGCACAATGAGCAGTTCTTC. It is translated as CASSPGTGRHNEQFF.

The V call is TRBV30, the J call TRBJ2-7; either TRBD1 or TRBD2 may supply D (5 bases each). The CDR3 consists of 14 residues. Trimming cost V 4 bases and J 6 bases, with 19 bases left between them. In germline, CDR1 is GTSNPN, CDR2 SVGIG (reference sequence). The CDR3 loop is CAWTPGRGLSEQYF. For the CDR3, the DNA is TGTGCCTGGACGCCGGGACGGGGATTGAGCGAGCAGTACTTC.